The next 29 T cell receptor beta chains were all read from a single sample in a study of T cells expressing NK-cell markers. TCRdb re-called the 5' RACE reads; every CDR3 protein appears as one record, without DNA. The sample's table shows 350,000 to 450,000 distinct CDR3 sequences. Sequenced input: blood T cells: a sorted CD56 or NKG2C T cell subset, CD4+ or CD8+ T cells, or bulk PBMC T cells (not recorded which). All receptors come from a man aged 18-70 years in good health.

The chain uses TRBV5-1 and TRBJ2-2; TCRdb outputs TRBD1, but without DNA this stays unchecked. Germline CDR1 is SGHRS and CDR2 is YFSETQ. This CDR3 spans 21 amino acids. The CDR3 loop reads CASSPLTPGTGFMTRAGELFF.

The gene calls are TRBV11-2 and TRBJ2-1; without DNA, the TCRdb call of TRBD1 cannot be checked. Germline V gene sequence: CDR1 SGHAT, CDR2 FQNNGV. The CDR3 runs 18 residues. CDR3 amino acids: CASSSGIEGGSSYNEQFF.

The V gene is TRBV24-1, the J gene TRBJ1-2; the D call of TRBD1 rests on TCRdb alone, since no DNA is present to check it. From germline, CDR1 is KGHDR and CDR2 SFDVKD. The CDR3 is made up of 14 amino acids. The CDR3 here is CATSDPGRRYGYTF.

This CDR3 is CASSRGLGQGGMDTQYF. The V call is TRBV11-3, the J call TRBJ2-3; the D call of TRBD1 rests on TCRdb alone, since no DNA is present to check it. This CDR3 is 17 amino acids long. CDR1 is SGHNT, CDR2 YENEEA, per germline.

V gene TRBV27 combines with J gene TRBJ2-7. The CDR3 has 14 residues. Germline CDR1 reads MNHEY; CDR2 reads SMNVEV (reference sequence). The CDR3: CASSSRTQVSEQYF.

The chain employs TRBV20-1 and TRBJ2-5; TCRdb's D call of TRBD2 is untestable without DNA. CDR1 and CDR2 (germline): DFQATT, SNEGSKA (reference sequence). The CDR3 extends over 12 amino acids. The CDR3 reads CSPYGRRGTQYF.

The chain uses TRBV7-8 and TRBJ2-1; as DNA is missing, the TRBD1 call by TCRdb cannot be tested. This CDR3 is built from 15 residues. Looked up from germline, CDR1 is SGHVS and CDR2 is FQNEAQ. This CDR3 is CASSLVGTVYNEQFF.

The chain is built from TRBV7-8 and TRBJ2-7; TCRdb's D call of TRBD1 is untestable without DNA. Germline CDR1 reads SGHVS; CDR2 reads FQNEAQ. The CDR3 runs to 15 residues. CDR3 region: CASSRTGGEAYEQYF.

V and J are TRBV12-3 or TRBV12-4 and TRBJ2-1; TCRdb indicates TRBD2, and absent DNA this call remains unverified. The CDR3 spans 14 residues. The CDR3 spells CASRVKGENNEQFF.

This sequence joins TRBV12-3 or TRBV12-4 and TRBJ2-3. This CDR3 contains 15 residues. CDR3 amino acids: CASRVGVSGTDTQYF.

The rearrangement links TRBV28 to TRBJ2-7; the D call from TCRdb, TRBD1, cannot be confirmed without DNA. CDR3 length: 18 amino acids. Germline CDR1 MDHEN, CDR2 SYDVKM. CDR3 sequence: CASSRRPTWGASSYEQYF. The full variable domain, with the rest looked up from reference TRBV28 and TRBJ2-7, is DVKVTQSSRYLVKRTGEKVFLECVQDMDHENMFWYRQDPGLGLRLIYFSYDVKMKEKGDIPEGYSVSREKKERFSLILESASTNQTSMYLCASSRRPTWGASSYEQYFGPGTRLTVT.

The chain recombines TRBV24-1 with TRBJ2-5; the TCRdb D gene call, TRBD2, has no DNA to confirm it. This CDR3 is built from 13 residues. The germline V gene has CDR1 KGHDR and CDR2 SFDVKD. The CDR3 is CATSLGLQETQYF.

The chain uses TRBV6-1 and TRBJ2-6; TCRdb selects TRBD1, and the lack of DNA leaves this call unchecked. Per the germline V gene, CDR1 is MNHNS and CDR2 is SASEGT. The CDR3 spans 16 residues. This chain's CDR3 is CASSARQGAKSNVLTF.

This chain's CDR3 is CAIRGPGQGKETQYF. This sequence joins TRBV10-3 and TRBJ2-5; the TCRdb D gene call, TRBD1, has no DNA to confirm it. Germline values: CDR1 ENHRY, CDR2 SYGVKD. This CDR3 contains 15 residues.

CDR3 loop: CASSLKGQATYEQYF. The chain has TRBV12-3 or TRBV12-4 and TRBJ2-7; TCRdb's D call of TRBD1 is untestable without DNA. This CDR3 spans 15 amino acids.

The genes are TRBV6-2 or TRBV6-3 and TRBJ2-1. The CDR3 extends over 16 amino acids. Per germline, CDR1 MNHEY and CDR2 SVGEGT. CDR3: CASSYSRGESYNEQFF.

The V and J genes are TRBV20-1 and TRBJ2-3; TCRdb's assignment of TRBD2 cannot be checked, as there is no DNA. CDR1 and CDR2 from the germline V gene are DFQATT and SNEGSKA (reference sequence). This CDR3 region has 15 residues. CDR3 protein: CSARRDSVVTDTQYF.

CDR3 region: CASSFYQGYGYTF. J is TRBJ1-2 and V is TRBV27; TCRdb names TRBD1, which stays unverified in the absence of DNA. CDR3 length: 13 amino acids. Germline CDR1 reads MNHEY; CDR2 reads SMNVEV (reference sequence).

The V call is TRBV2, the J call TRBJ2-1. The CDR3 loop spans 13 amino acids. CDR1 SNHLY and CDR2 FYNNEI come from the germline V gene. The CDR3 spells CASSADRSNEQFF.

The chain combines TRBV10-3 with TRBJ1-5. The germline CDR1 and CDR2 sequences are ENHRY and SYGVKD. The CDR3 is 13 amino acids. The CDR3 reads CAISESDKMNRHF.

The genes are TRBV28 and TRBJ1-1; checking the TCRdb D call of TRBD1 is not possible without DNA. Germline V gene lookup returns CDR1 MDHEN and CDR2 SYDVKM. This CDR3 contains 15 residues. CDR3 sequence: CASSPLDRVLTEAFF.

This rearrangement joins TRBV7-9 to TRBJ2-1; checking the TCRdb D call of TRBD1 is not possible without DNA. The CDR3 length is 12 residues. CDR1 and CDR2 from the germline V gene are SEHNR and FQNEAQ (reference sequence). The CDR3 here is CASSPGEYEQFF.

The chain recombines TRBV9 with TRBJ2-2; the D call from TCRdb, TRBD2, cannot be confirmed without DNA. The CDR3 is made up of 13 amino acids. The germline V gene has CDR1 SGDLS and CDR2 YYNGEE. CDR3 in amino acids: CASSVGREGELFF.

The chain uses TRBV13 and TRBJ1-4; the D gene TCRdb calls, TRBD1, cannot be checked with no DNA. The germline gives CDR1 PRHDT, CDR2 FYEKMQ (reference sequence). The CDR3 loop spans 19 amino acids. CDR3 loop: CASSKTWTGTGKDNEKLFF.

This rearrangement joins TRBV7-2 to TRBJ2-7. CDR1 and CDR2 from the germline V gene are SGHTA and FQGNSA. The CDR3 is made up of 14 amino acids. CDR3: CASSSTHASYEQYF. The full variable domain, in which reference TRBV7-2 and TRBJ2-7 provide the parts outside the CDR3, is GAGVSQSPSNKVTEKGKDVELRCDPISGHTALYWYRQSLGQGLEFLIYFQGNSAPDKSGLPSDRFSAERTGGSVSTLTIQRTQQEDSAVYLCASSSTHASYEQYFGPGTRLTVT.

The V gene is TRBV3-1, the J gene TRBJ2-5. Germline V CDR1 and CDR2: LGHDT, YNNKEL (reference sequence). The CDR3 runs to 13 residues. CDR3 residues: CASSQDSLGTQYF.

The chain uses TRBV7-2 and TRBJ1-6; absent DNA, TCRdb's TRBD1 call cannot be checked. Germline V CDR1 and CDR2: SGHTA, FQGNSA. There are 15 residues in the CDR3. This chain's CDR3 is CASSLAPGYNSPLHF.

The rearrangement links TRBV20-1 to TRBJ2-7; the TCRdb D gene call, TRBD1, has no DNA to confirm it. Germline V lookup: CDR1 DFQATT, CDR2 SNEGSKA (reference sequence). The CDR3 contains 13 residues. Here the CDR3 reads CSAPDPLTLEQYF.

V usage is TRBV7-9 and J usage is TRBJ2-5; TCRdb selects TRBD1, and the lack of DNA leaves this call unchecked. CDR3 size: 16 residues. CDR1 is SEHNR and CDR2 is FQNEAQ in the germline V gene (reference sequence). The CDR3 here is CASNRPGGRFGETQYF.